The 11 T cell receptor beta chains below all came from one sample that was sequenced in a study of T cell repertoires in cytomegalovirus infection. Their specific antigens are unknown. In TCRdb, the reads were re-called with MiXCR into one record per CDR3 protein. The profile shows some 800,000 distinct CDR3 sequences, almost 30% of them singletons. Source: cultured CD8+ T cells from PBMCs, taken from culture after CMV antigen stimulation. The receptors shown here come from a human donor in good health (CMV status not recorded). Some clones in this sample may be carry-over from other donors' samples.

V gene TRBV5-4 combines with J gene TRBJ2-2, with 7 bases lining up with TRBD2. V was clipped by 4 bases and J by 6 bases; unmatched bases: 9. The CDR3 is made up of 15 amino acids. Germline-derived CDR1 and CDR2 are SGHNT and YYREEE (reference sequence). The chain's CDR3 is CASSRPGLKSGELFF. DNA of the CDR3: TGTGCCAGCAGCCGACCGGGACTAAAGTCCGGGGAGCTGTTTTTT.

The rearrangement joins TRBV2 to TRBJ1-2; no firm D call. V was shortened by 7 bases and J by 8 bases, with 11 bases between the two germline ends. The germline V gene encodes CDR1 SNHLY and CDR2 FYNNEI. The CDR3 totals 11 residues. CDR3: CASKTMRGYTF. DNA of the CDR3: TGTGCCAGCAAGACCATGAGAGGCTACACCTTC.

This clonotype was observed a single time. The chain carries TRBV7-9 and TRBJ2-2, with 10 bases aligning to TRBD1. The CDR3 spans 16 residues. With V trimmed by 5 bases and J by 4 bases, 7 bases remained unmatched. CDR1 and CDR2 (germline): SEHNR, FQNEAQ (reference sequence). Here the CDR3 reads CASSPRQGAGTGELFF. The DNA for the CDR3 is TGTGCCAGCAGCCCCAGACAGGGGGCGGGCACCGGGGAGCTGTTTTTT.

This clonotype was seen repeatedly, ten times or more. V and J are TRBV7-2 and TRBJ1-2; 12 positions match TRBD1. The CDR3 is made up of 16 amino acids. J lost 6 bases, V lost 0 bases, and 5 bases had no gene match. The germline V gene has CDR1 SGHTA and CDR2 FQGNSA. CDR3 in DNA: TGTGCCAGCAGCTTAGCAGGGACAGGGGGCGGTAATGGCTACACCTTC. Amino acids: CASSLAGTGGGNGYTF.

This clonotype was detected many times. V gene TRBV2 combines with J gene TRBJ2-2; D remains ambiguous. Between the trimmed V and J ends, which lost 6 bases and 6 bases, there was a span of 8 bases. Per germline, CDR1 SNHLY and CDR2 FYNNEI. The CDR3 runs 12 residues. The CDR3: CASRKGAGELFF. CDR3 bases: TGTGCCAGCAGAAAGGGTGCCGGGGAGCTGTTTTTT.

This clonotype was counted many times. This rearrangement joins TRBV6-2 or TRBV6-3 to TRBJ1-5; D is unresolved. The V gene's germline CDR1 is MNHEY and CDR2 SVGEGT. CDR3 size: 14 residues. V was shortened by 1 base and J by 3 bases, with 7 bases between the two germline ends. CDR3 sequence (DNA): TGTGCCAGCAGTTACTGGGGATCCAATCAGCCCCAGCATTTT. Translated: CASSYWGSNQPQHF.

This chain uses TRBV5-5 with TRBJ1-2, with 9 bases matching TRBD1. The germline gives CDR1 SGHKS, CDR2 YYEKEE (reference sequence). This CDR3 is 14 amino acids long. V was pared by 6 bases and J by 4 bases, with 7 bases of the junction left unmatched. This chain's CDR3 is CASTPGTGRYGYTF. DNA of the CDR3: TGTGCCAGCACCCCCGGGACAGGGCGCTATGGCTACACCTTC.

CDR3 sequence reads: CASSERTGVGLLFF. The CDR3 DNA reads as TGTGCCAGCAGTGAACGGACAGGTGTAGGTTTGCTGTTTTTT. V usage is TRBV2 and J usage is TRBJ1-4; TRBD1 matches at 7 bases. The CDR3 runs to 14 residues. Germline CDR1 reads SNHLY; CDR2 reads FYNNEI. The V and J ends lost 2 bases and 14 bases, in that order; junction bases with no gene match: 11.

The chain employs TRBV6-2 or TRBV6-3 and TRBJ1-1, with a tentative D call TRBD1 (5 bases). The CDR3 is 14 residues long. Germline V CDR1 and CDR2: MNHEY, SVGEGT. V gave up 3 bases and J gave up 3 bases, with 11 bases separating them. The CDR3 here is CASSYVGTDTEAFF. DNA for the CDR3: TGTGCCAGCAGTTATGTGGGGACGGACACTGAAGCTTTCTTT.

CDR3 in DNA: TGTGCCAGCAGCGCGGGGGGCGCTTTACATGGCTACACCTTC. Protein: CASSAGGALHGYTF. The chain carries TRBV5-6 and TRBJ1-2, with D perhaps matching TRBD1 (6 bases). V lost 4 bases and J 6 bases, leaving 16 bases between the germline ends. CDR1 is SGHDT and CDR2 is YYEEEE in the germline V gene. The CDR3 contains 14 residues. The full variable domain, rest sourced from reference TRBV5-6 and TRBJ1-2, is DAGVTQSPTHLIKTRGQQVTLRCSPKSGHDTVSWYQQALGQGPQFIFQYYEEEERQRGNFPDRFSGHQFPNYSSELNVNALLLGDSALYLCASSAGGALHGYTFGSGTRLTVV.

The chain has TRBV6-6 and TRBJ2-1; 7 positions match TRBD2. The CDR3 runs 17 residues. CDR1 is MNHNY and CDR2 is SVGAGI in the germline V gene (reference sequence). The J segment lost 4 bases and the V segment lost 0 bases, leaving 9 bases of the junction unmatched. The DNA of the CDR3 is TGTGCCAGCAGTTACTCGAAGGTGGGGGGGTCTTACAATGAGCAGTTCTTC. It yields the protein CASSYSKVGGSYNEQFF.